The entry below gives a single T cell receptor beta chain sequence along with its context. Its antigen remains unidentified. This entry comes from a study of OX40 agonist ivuxolimab in advanced cancers. As for the study in general: In this trial design, patients received ivuxolimab intravenously at 0.01 to 10 mg/kg every 2 weeks. Patients receiving dose escalation had hepatocellular carcinoma, melanoma, renal cell or head and neck cancer. Allowance was made for prior anti-PD-1, anti-PD-L1 or anti-CTLA-4 therapy, and 40% to 45% had some. Study-wide findings and caveats: Clonal expansion was seen in CD4+ and CD8+ blood T cells by week 6 at 0.1 to 3.0 mg/kg.

Only in-frame clones appear in the TCRdb table, and some are missing; sequencing was by immunoSEQ multiplex PCR. This sample has under 85,000 clones, with just over 85% found just once. This CDR3 is 15 amino acids long. Per germline, CDR1 SGHTA and CDR2 FQGTGA. The germline V and J ends were trimmed by 3 bases and 6 bases, with 15 bases remaining between them. The chain joins TRBV7-3 to TRBJ2-1, with D possibly matching TRBD2 (5 bases). This material consisted of CD4+ or CD8+ T cells sorted from blood, taken in a trial of the OX40 agonist ivuxolimab. This TCR was sampled from an adult with an advanced solid tumor such as melanoma, head and neck, liver or kidney cancer. CDR3 region: CASSLSLAPTNEQFF. For the CDR3, the DNA is TGTGCCAGCAGCTTGAGTCTAGCACCTACCAATGAGCAGTTCTTC.